The TCR beta chain described here comes from a study of blood T cell repertoires in COVID-19. Looking at the study overall: The cDNA or gDNA used as material had been derived from T cells, B-cell-depleted T cells, or PBMCs.

TCRdb's copy holds only in-frame clones and misses some; the assay was immunoSEQ multiplex PCR. The sample shows about 160,000 clones, around 74% of them seen only once. Sample: peripheral blood. The sequence derives from a woman of 80 years or more with acute or convalescent COVID-19.

Written as DNA, the CDR3 is TGTGCCAGCAGCTTAAGCGGTGCGAGACGGCGAAAAAATGAGCAGTTCTTC. Its translation: CASSLSGARRRKNEQFF. J is TRBJ2-1 and V is TRBV7-2, with D possibly being TRBD2 (5 bases). Germline CDR1 SGHTA, CDR2 FQGNSA. The CDR3 loop spans 17 amino acids. V dropped 2 bases and J dropped 7 bases, with 21 bases sitting between them.